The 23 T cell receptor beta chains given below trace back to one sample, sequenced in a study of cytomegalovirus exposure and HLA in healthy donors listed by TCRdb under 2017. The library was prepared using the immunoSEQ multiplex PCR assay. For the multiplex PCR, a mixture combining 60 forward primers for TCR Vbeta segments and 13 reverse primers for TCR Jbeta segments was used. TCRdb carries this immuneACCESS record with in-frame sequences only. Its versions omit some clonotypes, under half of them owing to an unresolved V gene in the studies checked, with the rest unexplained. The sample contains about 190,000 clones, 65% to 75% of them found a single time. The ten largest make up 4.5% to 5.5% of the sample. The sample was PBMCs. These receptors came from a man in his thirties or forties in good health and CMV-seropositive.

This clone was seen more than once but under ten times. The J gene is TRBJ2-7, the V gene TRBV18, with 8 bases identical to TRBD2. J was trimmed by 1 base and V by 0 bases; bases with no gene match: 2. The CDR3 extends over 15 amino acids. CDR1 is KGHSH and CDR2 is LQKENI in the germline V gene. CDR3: CASSPPGLGSYEQYF. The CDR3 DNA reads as TGTGCCAGCTCACCACCGGGACTAGGTTCCTACGAGCAGTACTTC.

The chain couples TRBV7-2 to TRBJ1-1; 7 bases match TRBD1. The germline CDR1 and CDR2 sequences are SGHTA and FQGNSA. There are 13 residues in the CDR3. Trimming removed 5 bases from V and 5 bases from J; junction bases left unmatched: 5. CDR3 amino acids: CASSQQGRTEAFF. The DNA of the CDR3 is TGTGCCAGCAGCCAACAGGGGAGGACTGAAGCTTTCTTT.

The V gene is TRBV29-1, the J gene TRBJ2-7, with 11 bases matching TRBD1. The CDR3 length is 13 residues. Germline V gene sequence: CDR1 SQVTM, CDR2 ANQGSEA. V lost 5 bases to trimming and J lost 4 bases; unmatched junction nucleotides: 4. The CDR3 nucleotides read TGCAGCGTTTGTGGGACAGGGGGGTACGAGCAGTACTTC. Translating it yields CSVCGTGGYEQYF.

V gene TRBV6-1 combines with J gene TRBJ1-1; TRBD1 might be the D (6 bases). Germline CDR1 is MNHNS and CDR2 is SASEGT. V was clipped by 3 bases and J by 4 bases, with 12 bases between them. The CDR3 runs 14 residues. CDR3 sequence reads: CASSEAHRATEAFF. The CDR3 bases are TGTGCCAGCAGTGAGGCCCACAGGGCCACTGAAGCTTTCTTT.

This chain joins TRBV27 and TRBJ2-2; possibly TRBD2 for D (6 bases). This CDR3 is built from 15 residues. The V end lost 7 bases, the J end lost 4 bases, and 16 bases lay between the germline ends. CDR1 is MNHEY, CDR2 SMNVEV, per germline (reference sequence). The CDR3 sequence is CASILRLGTTGELFF. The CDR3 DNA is TGTGCCAGCATCCTACGACTAGGGACCACCGGGGAGCTGTTTTTT.

The CDR3 bases are TGTGCCAGCAGTTTCAGAGGCGGGGTAGGCTACACCTTC. Translating it yields CASSFRGGVGYTF. This chain links TRBV27 with TRBJ1-2; D not resolved. Germline V gene sequence: CDR1 MNHEY, CDR2 SMNVEV (reference sequence). This CDR3 is built from 13 residues. Between the trimmed V and J ends, which lost 3 bases and 8 bases, there was a span of 13 bases.

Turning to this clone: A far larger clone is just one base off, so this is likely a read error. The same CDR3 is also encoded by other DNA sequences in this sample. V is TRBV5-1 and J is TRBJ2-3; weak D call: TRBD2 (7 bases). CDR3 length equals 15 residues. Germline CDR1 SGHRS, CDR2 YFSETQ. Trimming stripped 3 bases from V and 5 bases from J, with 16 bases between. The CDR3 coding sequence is TGCGCCAGCAGCTCGGGGGGCAAGTCCAGAGATACGCAGTATTTT. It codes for CASSSGGKSRDTQYF.

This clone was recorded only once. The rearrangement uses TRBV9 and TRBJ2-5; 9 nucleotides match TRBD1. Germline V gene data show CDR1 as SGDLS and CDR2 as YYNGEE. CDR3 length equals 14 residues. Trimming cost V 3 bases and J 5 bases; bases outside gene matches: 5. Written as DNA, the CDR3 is TGTGCCAGCAGCGCTACAGGGGGCAGGGAGACCCAGTACTTC. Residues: CASSATGGRETQYF.

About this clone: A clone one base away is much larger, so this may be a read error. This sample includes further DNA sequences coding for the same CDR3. As DNA, the CDR3 is TGTGCCAGCAGCCCTAGCGGCAGCTCCTACAATGAGCAGTTCTTC. It specifies CASSPSGSSYNEQFF. This rearrangement joins TRBV7-2 to TRBJ2-1; 7 bases fit TRBD2. V lost 5 bases and J lost 0; bases outside the gene matches: 4. The CDR3 runs 15 residues. Germline V gene lookup returns CDR1 SGHTA and CDR2 FQGNSA. The complete variable domain, with remaining parts taken from reference TRBV7-2 and TRBJ2-1, reads GAGVSQSPSNKVTEKGKDVELRCDPISGHTALYWYRQSLGQGLEFLIYFQGNSAPDKSGLPSDRFSAERTGGSVSTLTIQRTQQEDSAVYLCASSPSGSSYNEQFFGPGTRLTVL.

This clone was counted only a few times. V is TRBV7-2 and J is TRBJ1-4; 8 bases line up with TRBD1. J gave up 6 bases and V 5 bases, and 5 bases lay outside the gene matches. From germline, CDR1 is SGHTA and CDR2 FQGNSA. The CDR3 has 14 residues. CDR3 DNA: TGTGCCAGCAGCCGACAGGGGTATGATGAAAAACTGTTTTTT. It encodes CASSRQGYDEKLFF.

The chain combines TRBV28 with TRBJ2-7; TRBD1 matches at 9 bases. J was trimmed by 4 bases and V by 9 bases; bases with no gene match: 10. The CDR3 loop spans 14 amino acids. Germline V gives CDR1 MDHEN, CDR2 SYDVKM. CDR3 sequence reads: CASSAPTGGYEQYF. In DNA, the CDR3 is TGTGCCAGTTCCGCCCCGACAGGGGGGTACGAGCAGTACTTC.

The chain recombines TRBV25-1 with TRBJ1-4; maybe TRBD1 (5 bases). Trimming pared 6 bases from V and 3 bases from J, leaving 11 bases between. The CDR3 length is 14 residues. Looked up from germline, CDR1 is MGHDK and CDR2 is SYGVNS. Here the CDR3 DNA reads TGTGCCAGCAGGCAGGGCGGATCTAATGAAAAACTGTTTTTT. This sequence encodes CASRQGGSNEKLFF.

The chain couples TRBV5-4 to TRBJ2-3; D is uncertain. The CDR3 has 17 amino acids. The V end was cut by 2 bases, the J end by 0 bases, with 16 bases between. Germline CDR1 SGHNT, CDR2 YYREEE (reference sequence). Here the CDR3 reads CASSLGPPGGSTDTQYF. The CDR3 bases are TGTGCCAGCAGCTTAGGTCCCCCTGGCGGAAGCACAGATACGCAGTATTTT.

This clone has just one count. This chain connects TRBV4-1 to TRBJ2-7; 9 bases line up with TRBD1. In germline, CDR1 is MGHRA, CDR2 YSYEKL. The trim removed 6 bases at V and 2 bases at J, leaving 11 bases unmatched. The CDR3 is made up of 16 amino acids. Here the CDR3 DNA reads TGCGCCAGCAGACGATCGGACAGGGGAGTCGCCTACGAGCAGTACTTC. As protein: CASRRSDRGVAYEQYF.

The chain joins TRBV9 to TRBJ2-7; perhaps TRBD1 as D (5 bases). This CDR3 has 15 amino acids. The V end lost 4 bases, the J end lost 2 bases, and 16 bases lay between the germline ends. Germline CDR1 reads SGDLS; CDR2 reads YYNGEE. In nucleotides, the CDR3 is TGTGCCAGCAGCCCAGAGGTACAGGAGACCTACGAGCAGTACTTC. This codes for CASSPEVQETYEQYF. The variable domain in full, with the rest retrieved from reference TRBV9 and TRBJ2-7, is DSGVTQTPKHLITATGQRVTLRCSPRSGDLSVYWYQQSLDQGLQFLIQYYNGEERAKGNILERFSAQQFPDLHSELNLSSLELGDSALYFCASSPEVQETYEQYFGPGTRLTVT.

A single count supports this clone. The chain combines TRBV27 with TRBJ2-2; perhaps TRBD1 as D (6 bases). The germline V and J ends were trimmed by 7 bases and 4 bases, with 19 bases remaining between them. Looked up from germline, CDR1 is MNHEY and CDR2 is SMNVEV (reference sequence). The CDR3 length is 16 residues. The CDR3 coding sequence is TGTGCCAGCAAAACCTTACAGGGATGGGGCACCGGGGAGCTGTTTTTT. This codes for CASKTLQGWGTGELFF.

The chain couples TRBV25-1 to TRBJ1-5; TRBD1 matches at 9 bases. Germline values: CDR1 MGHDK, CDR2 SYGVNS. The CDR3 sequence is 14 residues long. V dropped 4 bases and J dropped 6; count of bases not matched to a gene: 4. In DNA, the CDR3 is TGTGCCAGCAGTGTAGGGACAGGGCCTCAGCCCCAGCATTTT. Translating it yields CASSVGTGPQPQHF.

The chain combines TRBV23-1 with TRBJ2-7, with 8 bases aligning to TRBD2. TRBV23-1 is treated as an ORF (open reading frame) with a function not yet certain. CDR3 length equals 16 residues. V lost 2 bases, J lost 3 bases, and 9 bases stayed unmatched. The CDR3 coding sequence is TGCGCCAGCAGTCAACGCGGGACTGCGGGGGGCTACGAGCAGTACTTC. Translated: CASSQRGTAGGYEQYF.

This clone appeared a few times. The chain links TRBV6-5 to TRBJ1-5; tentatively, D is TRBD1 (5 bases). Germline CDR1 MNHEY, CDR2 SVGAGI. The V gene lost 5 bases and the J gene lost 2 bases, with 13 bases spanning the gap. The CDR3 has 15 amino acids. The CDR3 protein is CASSGGPGGNQPQHF. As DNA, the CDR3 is TGTGCCAGCAGTGGTGGGCCGGGGGGCAATCAGCCCCAGCATTTT.

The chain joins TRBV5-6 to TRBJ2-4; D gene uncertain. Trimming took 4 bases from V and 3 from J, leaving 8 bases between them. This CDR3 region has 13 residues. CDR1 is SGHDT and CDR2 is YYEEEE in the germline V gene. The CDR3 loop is CASSRGGKNIQYF. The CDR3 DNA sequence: TGTGCCAGCAGCCGCGGTGGCAAAAACATTCAGTACTTC.

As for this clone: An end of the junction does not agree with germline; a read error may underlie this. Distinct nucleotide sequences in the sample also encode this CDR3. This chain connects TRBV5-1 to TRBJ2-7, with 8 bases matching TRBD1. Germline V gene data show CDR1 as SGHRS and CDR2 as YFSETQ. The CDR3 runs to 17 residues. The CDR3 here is CASSLNRGQEVSYEQYF. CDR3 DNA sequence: TGCGCCAGTAGCTTGAATAGGGGACAGGAAGTCTCCTACGAGCAGTACTTC.

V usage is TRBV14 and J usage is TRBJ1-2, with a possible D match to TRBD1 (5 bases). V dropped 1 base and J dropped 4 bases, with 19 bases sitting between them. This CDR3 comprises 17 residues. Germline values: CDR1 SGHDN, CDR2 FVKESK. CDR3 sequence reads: CASSQAREGPPLYGYTF. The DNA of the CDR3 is TGTGCCAGCAGCCAAGCGAGGGAGGGACCCCCTCTCTATGGCTACACCTTC. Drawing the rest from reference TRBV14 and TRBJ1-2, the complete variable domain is EAGVTQFPSHSVIEKGQTVTLRCDPISGHDNLYWYRRVMGKEIKFLLHFVKESKQDESGMPNNRFLAERTGGTYSTLKVQPAELEDSGVYFCASSQAREGPPLYGYTFGSGTRLTVV.

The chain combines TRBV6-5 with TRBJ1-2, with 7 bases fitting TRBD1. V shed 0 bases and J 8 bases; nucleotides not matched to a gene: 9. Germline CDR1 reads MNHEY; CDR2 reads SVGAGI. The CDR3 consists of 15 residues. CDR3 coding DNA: TGTGCCAGCAGTTACTCTGGCGGGACAGTCTGGGGCTACACCTTC. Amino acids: CASSYSGGTVWGYTF.